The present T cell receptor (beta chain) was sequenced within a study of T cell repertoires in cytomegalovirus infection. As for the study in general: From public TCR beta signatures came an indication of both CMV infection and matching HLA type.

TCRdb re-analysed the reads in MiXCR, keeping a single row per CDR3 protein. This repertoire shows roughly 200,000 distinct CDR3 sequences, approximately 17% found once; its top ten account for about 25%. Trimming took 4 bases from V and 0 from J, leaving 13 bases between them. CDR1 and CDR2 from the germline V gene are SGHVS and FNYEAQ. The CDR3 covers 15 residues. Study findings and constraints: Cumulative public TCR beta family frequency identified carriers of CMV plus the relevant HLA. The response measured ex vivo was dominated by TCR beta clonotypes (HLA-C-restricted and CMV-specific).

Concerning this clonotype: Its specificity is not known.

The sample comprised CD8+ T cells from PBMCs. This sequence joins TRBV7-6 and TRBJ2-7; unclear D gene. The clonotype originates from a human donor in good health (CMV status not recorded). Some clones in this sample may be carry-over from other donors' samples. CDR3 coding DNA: TGTGCCAGCAGCTCATCGCTCATCAGCTCCTACGAGCAGTACTTC. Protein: CASSSSLISSYEQYF. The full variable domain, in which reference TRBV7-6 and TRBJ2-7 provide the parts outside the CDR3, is GAGVSQSPRYKVTKRGQDVALRCDPISGHVSLYWYRQALGQGPEFLTYFNYEAQQDKSGLPNDRFSAERPEGSISTLTIQRTEQRDSAMYRCASSSSLISSYEQYFGPGTRLTVT.